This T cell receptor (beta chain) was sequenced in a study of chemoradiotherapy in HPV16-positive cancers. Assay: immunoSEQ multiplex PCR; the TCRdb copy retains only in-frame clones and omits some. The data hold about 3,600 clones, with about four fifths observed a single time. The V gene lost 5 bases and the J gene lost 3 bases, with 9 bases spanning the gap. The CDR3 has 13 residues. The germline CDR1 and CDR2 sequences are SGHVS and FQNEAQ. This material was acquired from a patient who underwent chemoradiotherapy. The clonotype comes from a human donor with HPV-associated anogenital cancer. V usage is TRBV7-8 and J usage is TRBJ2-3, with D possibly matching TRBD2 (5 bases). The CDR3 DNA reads TGTGCCAGCAGCCGGCGGGCGACAGATACGCAGTATTTT. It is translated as CASSRRATDTQYF.